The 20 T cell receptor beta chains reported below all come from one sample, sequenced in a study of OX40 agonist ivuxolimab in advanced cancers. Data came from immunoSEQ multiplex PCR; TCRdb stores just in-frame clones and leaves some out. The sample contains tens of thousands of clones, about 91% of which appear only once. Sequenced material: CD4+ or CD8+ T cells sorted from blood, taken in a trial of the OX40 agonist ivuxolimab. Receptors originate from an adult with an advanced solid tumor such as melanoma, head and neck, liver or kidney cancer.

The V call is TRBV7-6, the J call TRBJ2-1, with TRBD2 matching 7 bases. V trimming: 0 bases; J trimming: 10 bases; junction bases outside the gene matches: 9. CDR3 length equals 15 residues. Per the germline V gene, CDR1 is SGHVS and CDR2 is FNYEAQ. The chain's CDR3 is CASSLARSTGGEQFF. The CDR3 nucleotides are TGTGCCAGCAGCTTAGCGCGATCAACGGGAGGAGAGCAGTTCTTC. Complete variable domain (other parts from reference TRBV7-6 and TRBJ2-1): GAGVSQSPRYKVTKRGQDVALRCDPISGHVSLYWYRQALGQGPEFLTYFNYEAQQDKSGLPNDRFSAERPEGSISTLTIQRTEQRDSAMYRCASSLARSTGGEQFFGPGTRLTVL.

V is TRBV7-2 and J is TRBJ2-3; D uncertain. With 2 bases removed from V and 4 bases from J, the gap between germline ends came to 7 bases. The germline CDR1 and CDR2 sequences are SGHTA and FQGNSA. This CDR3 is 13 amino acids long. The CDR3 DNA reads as TGTGCCAGCAGCTTACCGAATGCAGATACGCAGTATTTT. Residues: CASSLPNADTQYF.

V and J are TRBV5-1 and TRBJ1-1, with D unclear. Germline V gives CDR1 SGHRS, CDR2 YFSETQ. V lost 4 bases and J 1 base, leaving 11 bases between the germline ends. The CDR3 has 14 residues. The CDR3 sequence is CASSQELRNTEAFF. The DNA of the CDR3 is TGCGCCAGCAGCCAGGAGCTGAGGAACACTGAAGCTTTCTTT.

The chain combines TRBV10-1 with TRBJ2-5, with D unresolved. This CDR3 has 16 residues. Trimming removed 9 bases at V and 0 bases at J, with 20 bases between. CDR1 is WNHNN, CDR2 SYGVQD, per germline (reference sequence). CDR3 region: CARNITLGPYQETQYF. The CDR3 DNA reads TGCGCCAGAAATATAACCTTGGGCCCGTACCAAGAGACCCAGTACTTC.

The CDR3 DNA reads TGTGCCAGCAGCTTGGTATCTACTGCCGAGCAGTACTTC. Its protein is CASSLVSTAEQYF. The V and J genes are TRBV5-4 and TRBJ2-7; D remains unclear. V lost 0 bases and J lost 6, with 10 bases in between. Germline V CDR1 and CDR2: SGHNT, YYREEE (reference sequence). This CDR3 comprises 13 residues.

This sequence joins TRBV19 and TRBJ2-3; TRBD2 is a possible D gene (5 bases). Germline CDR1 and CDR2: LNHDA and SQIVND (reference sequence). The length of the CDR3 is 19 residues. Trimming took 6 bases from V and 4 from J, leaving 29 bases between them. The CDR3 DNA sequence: TGTGCCAGTAGCCGAGATTTGACGATCAGGAGGTCCACCCCAGATACGCAGTATTTT. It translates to CASSRDLTIRRSTPDTQYF.

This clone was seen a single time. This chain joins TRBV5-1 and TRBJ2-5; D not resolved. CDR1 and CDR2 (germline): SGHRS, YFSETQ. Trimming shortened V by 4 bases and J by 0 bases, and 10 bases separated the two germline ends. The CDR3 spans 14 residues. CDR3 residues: CASSPADYQETQYF. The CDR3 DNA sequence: TGCGCCAGCAGCCCGGCCGACTACCAAGAGACCCAGTACTTC.

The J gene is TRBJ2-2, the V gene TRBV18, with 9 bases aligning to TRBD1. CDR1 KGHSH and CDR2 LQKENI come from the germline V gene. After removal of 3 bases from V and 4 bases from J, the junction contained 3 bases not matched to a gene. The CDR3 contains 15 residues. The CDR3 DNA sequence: TGTGCCAGCTCACCGGGACAGGGCAGCACCGGGGAGCTGTTTTTT. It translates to CASSPGQGSTGELFF.

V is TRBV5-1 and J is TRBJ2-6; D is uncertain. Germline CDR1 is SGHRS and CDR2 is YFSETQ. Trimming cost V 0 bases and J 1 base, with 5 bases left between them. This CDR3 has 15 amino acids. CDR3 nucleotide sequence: TGCGCCAGCAGCTTGGACACATCTGGGGCCAACGTCCTGACTTTC. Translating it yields CASSLDTSGANVLTF.

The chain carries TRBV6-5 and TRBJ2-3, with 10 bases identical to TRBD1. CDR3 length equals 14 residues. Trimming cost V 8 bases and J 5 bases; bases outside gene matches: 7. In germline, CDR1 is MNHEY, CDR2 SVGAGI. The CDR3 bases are TGTGCCAGCCGACAGGGGGCGTTGGGAGATACGCAGTATTTT. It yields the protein CASRQGALGDTQYF.

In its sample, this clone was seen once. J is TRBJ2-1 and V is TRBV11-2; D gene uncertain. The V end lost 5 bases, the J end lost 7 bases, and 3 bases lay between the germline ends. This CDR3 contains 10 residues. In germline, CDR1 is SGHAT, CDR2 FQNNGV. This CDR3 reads CASSHNEQFF. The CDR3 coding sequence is TGTGCCAGCAGCCATAATGAGCAGTTCTTC.

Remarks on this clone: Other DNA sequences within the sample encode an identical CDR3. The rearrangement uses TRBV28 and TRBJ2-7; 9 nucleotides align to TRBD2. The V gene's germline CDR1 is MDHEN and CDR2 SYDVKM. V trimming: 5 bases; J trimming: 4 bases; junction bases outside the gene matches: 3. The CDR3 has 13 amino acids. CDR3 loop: CASSPSGTYEQYF. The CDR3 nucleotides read TGTGCCAGCAGTCCTAGCGGGACTTACGAGCAGTACTTC. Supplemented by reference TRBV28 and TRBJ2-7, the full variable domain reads DVKVTQSSRYLVKRTGEKVFLECVQDMDHENMFWYRQDPGLGLRLIYFSYDVKMKEKGDIPEGYSVSREKKERFSLILESASTNQTSMYLCASSPSGTYEQYFGPGTRLTVT.

CDR3 sequence: CASSTALILGHLKAETQYF. DNA for the CDR3: TGTGCCAGTAGTACAGCGCTAATCCTGGGACACCTCAAGGCAGAGACCCAGTACTTC. V usage is TRBV19 and J usage is TRBJ2-5, with D possibly TRBD1 on 6 matching bases. The CDR3 runs 19 residues. V lost 4 bases and J lost 4, with 28 bases in between. Germline-derived CDR1 and CDR2 are LNHDA and SQIVND (reference sequence).

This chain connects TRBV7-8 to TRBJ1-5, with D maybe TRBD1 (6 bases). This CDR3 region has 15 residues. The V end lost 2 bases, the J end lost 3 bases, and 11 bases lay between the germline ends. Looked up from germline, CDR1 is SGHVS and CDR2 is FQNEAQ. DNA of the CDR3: TGTGCCAGCAGCTTAAATGGGGGCCCCAATCAGCCCCAGCATTTT. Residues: CASSLNGGPNQPQHF.

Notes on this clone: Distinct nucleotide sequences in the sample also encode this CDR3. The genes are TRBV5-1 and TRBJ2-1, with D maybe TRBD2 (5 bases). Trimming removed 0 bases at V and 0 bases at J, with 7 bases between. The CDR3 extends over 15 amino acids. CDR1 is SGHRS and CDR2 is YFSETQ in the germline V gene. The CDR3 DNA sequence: TGCGCCAGCAGCTTGGGGAGGAGCTCCTACAATGAGCAGTTCTTC. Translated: CASSLGRSSYNEQFF. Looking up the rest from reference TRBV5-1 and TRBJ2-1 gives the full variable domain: KAGVTQTPRYLIKTRGQQVTLSCSPISGHRSVSWYQQTPGQGLQFLFEYFSETQRNKGNFPGRFSGRQFSNSRSEMNVSTLELGDSALYLCASSLGRSSYNEQFFGPGTRLTVL.

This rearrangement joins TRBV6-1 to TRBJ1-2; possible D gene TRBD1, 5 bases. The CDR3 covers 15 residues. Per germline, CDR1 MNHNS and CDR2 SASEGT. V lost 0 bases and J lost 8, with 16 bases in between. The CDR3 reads CASSEALTGSAGYTF. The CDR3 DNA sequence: TGTGCCAGCAGTGAAGCGCTCACAGGTAGCGCCGGCTACACCTTC.

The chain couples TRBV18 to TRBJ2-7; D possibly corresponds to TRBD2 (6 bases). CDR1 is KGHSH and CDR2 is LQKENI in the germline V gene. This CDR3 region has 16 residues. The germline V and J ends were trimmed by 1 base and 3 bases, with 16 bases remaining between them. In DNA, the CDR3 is TGTGCCAGCTCACCACGAATCGGAGGGGACGGCTACGAGCAGTACTTC. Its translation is CASSPRIGGDGYEQYF.

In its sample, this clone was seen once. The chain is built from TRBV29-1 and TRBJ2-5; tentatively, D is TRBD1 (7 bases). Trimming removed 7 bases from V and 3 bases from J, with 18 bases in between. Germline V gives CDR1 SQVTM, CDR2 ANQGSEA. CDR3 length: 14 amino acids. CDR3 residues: CSAEGGGVEETQYF. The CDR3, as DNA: TGCAGCGCCGAAGGGGGCGGGGTGGAAGAGACCCAGTACTTC.

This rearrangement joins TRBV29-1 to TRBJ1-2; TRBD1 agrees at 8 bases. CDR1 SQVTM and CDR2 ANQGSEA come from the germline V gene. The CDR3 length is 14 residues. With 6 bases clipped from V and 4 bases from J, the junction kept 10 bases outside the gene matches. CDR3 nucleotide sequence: TGCAGCGTATTTCAGACAGGGGCTAGCTATGGCTACACCTTC. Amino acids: CSVFQTGASYGYTF.

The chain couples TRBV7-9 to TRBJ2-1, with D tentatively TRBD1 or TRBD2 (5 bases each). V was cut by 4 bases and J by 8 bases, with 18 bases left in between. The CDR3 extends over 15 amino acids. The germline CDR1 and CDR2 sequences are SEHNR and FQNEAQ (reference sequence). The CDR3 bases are TGTGCCAGCAGCTCCCCCGGGACCCCTGGGGATGAGCAGTTCTTC. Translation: CASSSPGTPGDEQFF.